This T cell receptor (beta chain) was captured by sequencing in a study of blood T cell repertoires in COVID-19. Study in general: Some COVID-19 samples were acute and others convalescent; all came from the United States, Italy and Spain. Nucleic acid was either cDNA or gDNA, and it came from T cells, B-cell-depleted T cells, or PBMCs.

The V gene's germline CDR1 is LNHDA and CDR2 SQIVND (reference sequence). The CDR3 length is 11 residues. In the source study's methods: How many nucleated cells were present was estimated from reference gene primer amplification. The repertoire was sequenced with immunoSEQ multiplex PCR; TCRdb's copy has only in-frame clones and lacks some. V and J calls and clone size are given by that table; D and trimming were obtained from the DNA. The table has around 200,000 clones, around nine tenths seen once. This TCR was recovered from a man aged 40-49 years with active or convalescent COVID-19. The sequencing input was peripheral blood. This chain joins TRBV19 and TRBJ1-1; D uncertain. This CDR3 is CGSVDGISAFF. In DNA, the CDR3 is TGTGGCAGCGTGGACGGGATTTCAGCTTTCTTT.